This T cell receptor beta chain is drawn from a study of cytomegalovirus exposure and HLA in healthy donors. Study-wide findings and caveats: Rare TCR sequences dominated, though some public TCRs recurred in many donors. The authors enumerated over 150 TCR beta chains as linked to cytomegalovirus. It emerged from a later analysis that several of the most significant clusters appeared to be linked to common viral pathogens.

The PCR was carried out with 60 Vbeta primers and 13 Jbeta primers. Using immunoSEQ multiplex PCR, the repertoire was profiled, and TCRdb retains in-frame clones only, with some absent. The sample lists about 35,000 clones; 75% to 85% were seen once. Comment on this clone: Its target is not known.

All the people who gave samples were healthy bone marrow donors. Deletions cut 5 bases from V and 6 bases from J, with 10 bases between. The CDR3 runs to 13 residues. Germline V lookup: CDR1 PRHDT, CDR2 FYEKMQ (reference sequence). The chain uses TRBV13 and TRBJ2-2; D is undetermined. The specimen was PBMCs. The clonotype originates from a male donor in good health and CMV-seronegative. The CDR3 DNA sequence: TGTGCCAGCAGCGCCTCGCTACCCGGGGAGCTGTTTTTT. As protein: CASSASLPGELFF.